These 25 T cell receptor beta chains were sequenced from one sample in a study of CD8 T cells in Susac syndrome. Random hexamers served to reverse transcribe roughly 0.45 to 1 ug RNA. Each CDR3 protein is one row after TCRdb ran MiXCR on the immunoSEQ multiplex PCR reads. Among roughly 200,000 distinct CDR3 sequences listed, 85% to 95% were seen once. The specimen sequenced was CD4+ T cells from PBMCs. These receptors originate from a human donor with Susac syndrome.

This sequence joins TRBV9 and TRBJ2-1; TRBD2 agrees at 9 bases. Looked up from germline, CDR1 is SGDLS and CDR2 is YYNGEE. The CDR3 contains 16 residues. V lost 4 bases to trimming and J lost 8 bases; unmatched junction nucleotides: 13. The CDR3 protein is CASSPRGVSGRDEQFF. The CDR3 nucleotides are TGTGCCAGCAGCCCCCGAGGGGTTAGCGGGAGAGATGAGCAGTTCTTC.

This rearrangement joins TRBV23-1 to TRBJ1-2; a possible D gene is TRBD1 (5 bases). TRBV23-1 counts as an open reading frame of uncertain function. The V end lost 0 bases, the J end lost 2 bases, and 19 bases lay between the germline ends. The CDR3 runs to 18 residues. CDR3 region: CASSQSGRVRGRNYGYTF. In DNA form, the CDR3 reads TGCGCCAGCAGTCAATCGGGACGGGTGCGGGGGAGAAACTATGGCTACACCTTC.

The rearrangement joins TRBV30 to TRBJ2-2; 9 nucleotides match TRBD1. The CDR3 runs to 13 residues. V shed 0 bases, J shed 17 bases, and the junction held 10 bases outside the gene matches. The germline CDR1 and CDR2 sequences are GTSNPN and SVGIG (reference sequence). CDR3: CAWSVGQGQILFF. Here the CDR3 DNA reads TGTGCCTGGAGTGTGGGACAGGGCCAAATTCTATTTTTT.

The chain employs TRBV3-1 and TRBJ2-1; unclear D gene. The CDR3 covers 13 residues. Trimming took 2 bases from V and 8 from J, leaving 10 bases between them. Germline CDR1 is LGHDT and CDR2 is YNNKEL (reference sequence). The CDR3 coding sequence is TGTGCCAGCAGCCAAAGTTTGGTAGATGAGCAGTTCTTC. As protein: CASSQSLVDEQFF.

J is TRBJ1-5 and V is TRBV30; TRBD1 is a possible D gene (5 bases). The germline V gene encodes CDR1 GTSNPN and CDR2 SVGIG (reference sequence). V dropped 0 bases and J dropped 2 bases, with 8 bases sitting between them. The CDR3 totals 14 residues. The DNA for the CDR3 is TGTGCCTGGAGTGTAGGAGGGGGCAATCAGCCCCAGCATTTT. It translates to CAWSVGGGNQPQHF.

J is TRBJ2-1 and V is TRBV30; either TRBD1 or TRBD2 may fit D (6 bases each). The CDR3 is made up of 14 amino acids. The V end was cut by 3 bases, the J end by 9 bases, with 18 bases between. Germline V gene sequence: CDR1 GTSNPN, CDR2 SVGIG (reference sequence). CDR3 amino acids: CAWSPGHPGGEQFF. CDR3 coding DNA: TGTGCCTGGAGCCCGGGACACCCCGGGGGTGAGCAGTTCTTC.

The CDR3 DNA reads as TGTGCCAGTAGATCCAGGGTTCCGAGCTCTGAAGCTTTCTTT. This gives the protein CASRSRVPSSEAFF. The chain couples TRBV19 to TRBJ1-1, with a possible D match to TRBD1 (5 bases). Per the germline V gene, CDR1 is LNHDA and CDR2 is SQIVND (reference sequence). There are 14 residues in the CDR3. Deletions cut 6 bases from V and 6 bases from J, with 17 bases between.

This rearrangement joins TRBV29-1 to TRBJ1-4; TRBD1 agrees at 10 bases. The CDR3 consists of 13 residues. Looked up from germline, CDR1 is SQVTM and CDR2 is ANQGSEA. Unmatched junction bases numbered 6, after V lost 7 bases and J lost 7 bases. The CDR3 protein is CSGRQGAGEKLFF. The CDR3, as DNA: TGCAGCGGTAGACAGGGGGCTGGTGAAAAACTGTTTTTT.

The chain joins TRBV20-1 to TRBJ1-6; D may be TRBD1 (5 bases). Germline CDR1 reads DFQATT; CDR2 reads SNEGSKA (reference sequence). The CDR3 sequence is 12 residues long. Trimming took 4 bases from V and 10 from J, leaving 11 bases between them. The CDR3 loop is CSAIGVGSPLHF. The CDR3 nucleotides are TGCAGTGCTATAGGGGTCGGCTCACCCCTCCACTTT.

The chain has TRBV2 and TRBJ2-1; 11 nucleotides line up with TRBD2. V trimming: 5 bases; J trimming: 9 bases; junction bases outside the gene matches: 6. The germline V gene has CDR1 SNHLY and CDR2 FYNNEI. This CDR3 spans 14 amino acids. The CDR3: CASSLVAGGVEQFF. The DNA of the CDR3 is TGTGCCAGCAGTCTTGTAGCGGGAGGGGTTGAGCAGTTCTTC.

The chain is built from TRBV30 and TRBJ1-1; 7 bases map to TRBD1. CDR1 GTSNPN and CDR2 SVGIG come from the germline V gene (reference sequence). This CDR3 region has 13 residues. V lost 8 bases to trimming and J lost 6 bases; unmatched junction nucleotides: 12. The CDR3 DNA follows: TGTGCCGCAACAACCGGGACAGTCTCTGAAGCTTTCTTT. It yields the protein CAATTGTVSEAFF.

The J gene is TRBJ2-7, the V gene TRBV14; 7 bases are a match to TRBD1. Trimming took 4 bases from V and 0 from J; bases not matched to a gene: 6. The CDR3 is 15 residues long. In germline, CDR1 is SGHDN, CDR2 FVKESK. Here the CDR3 reads CASSLLQGDSYEQYF. For the CDR3, the DNA is TGTGCCAGCAGCCTTCTGCAGGGGGACTCCTACGAGCAGTACTTC.

V usage is TRBV20-1 and J usage is TRBJ2-4, with 7 bases lining up with TRBD1. The CDR3 consists of 13 residues. Trimming at V came to 8 bases and at J to 8 bases, leaving 12 bases not matched to a gene. CDR1 DFQATT and CDR2 SNEGSKA come from the germline V gene (reference sequence). The CDR3 DNA sequence: TGCAGTACCCGGACAGGATGGACAGACATTCAGTACTTC. It specifies CSTRTGWTDIQYF.

V usage is TRBV5-4 and J usage is TRBJ2-3, with D uncertain. Germline values: CDR1 SGHNT, CDR2 YYREEE (reference sequence). The CDR3 totals 12 residues. V was cut by 0 bases and J by 7 bases, with 6 bases left in between. The CDR3 sequence is CASSLGQNTQYF. The CDR3 coding sequence is TGTGCCAGCAGCTTGGGGCAGAATACGCAGTATTTT.

The chain carries TRBV7-2 and TRBJ2-5; tentative D call: TRBD2 (5 bases). From germline, CDR1 is SGHTA and CDR2 FQGNSA. The V gene lost 5 bases and the J gene lost 2 bases, with 15 bases spanning the gap. This CDR3 region has 15 residues. CDR3 loop: CASSPGRGEQETQYF. CDR3 coding DNA: TGTGCCAGCAGCCCTGGGAGAGGAGAGCAAGAGACCCAGTACTTC. Full variable domain (outside the CDR3, taken from reference TRBV7-2 and TRBJ2-5): GAGVSQSPSNKVTEKGKDVELRCDPISGHTALYWYRQSLGQGLEFLIYFQGNSAPDKSGLPSDRFSAERTGGSVSTLTIQRTQQEDSAVYLCASSPGRGEQETQYFGPGTRLLVL.

The table lists this clonotype with a count of one. The V gene is TRBV7-9, the J gene TRBJ2-2; D is perhaps TRBD2 (5 bases). Germline CDR1 reads SEHNR; CDR2 reads FQNEAQ (reference sequence). V gave up 5 bases and J gave up 6 bases, with 13 bases separating them. The CDR3 extends over 14 amino acids. The CDR3 here is CASSLSSSPGELFF. In DNA, the CDR3 is TGTGCCAGCAGCCTTTCTAGCTCCCCCGGGGAGCTGTTTTTT.

The gene calls are TRBV15 and TRBJ1-2; possibly TRBD1 for D (6 bases). V lost 5 bases and J lost 1, with 17 bases in between. Germline-derived CDR1 and CDR2 are LNHNV and YYDKDF (reference sequence). The CDR3 is 16 amino acids. The CDR3 region has the DNA TGTGCCACCAGCTCCCGTTTGGGAGGGGGTAACTATGGCTACACCTTC. Its protein is CATSSRLGGGNYGYTF.

This clonotype was detected only a few times. The rearrangement links TRBV11-2 to TRBJ2-7; no clear D gene. The CDR3 covers 12 residues. CDR1 SGHAT and CDR2 FQNNGV come from the germline V gene. V lost 5 bases to trimming and J lost 7 bases, with 12 bases between them. Here the CDR3 reads CASSEWRREQYF. DNA for the CDR3: TGTGCCAGCAGCGAATGGCGTCGGGAGCAGTACTTC.

The chain uses TRBV20-1 and TRBJ2-7; 8 nucleotides agree with TRBD1. After removal of 5 bases from V and 2 bases from J, the junction contained 5 bases not matched to a gene. The germline V gene has CDR1 DFQATT and CDR2 SNEGSKA (reference sequence). The CDR3 runs to 13 residues. CDR3 bases: TGCAGTGCTCTGCGGACAGGGACCTACGAGCAGTACTTC. It is translated as CSALRTGTYEQYF.

The chain is built from TRBV20-1 and TRBJ1-2, with TRBD1 as a possible D gene (5 bases). The CDR3 sequence is 14 residues long. V was shortened by 4 bases and J by 5 bases, with 17 bases between the two germline ends. The V gene's germline CDR1 is DFQATT and CDR2 SNEGSKA (reference sequence). This chain's CDR3 is CSATGTEDGYGYTF. The CDR3 DNA reads TGCAGTGCTACCGGGACCGAAGATGGGTATGGCTACACCTTC.

The chain employs TRBV3-1 and TRBJ2-7, with 9 positions matching TRBD1. V shed 1 base and J 6 bases; nucleotides not matched to a gene: 7. The CDR3 spans 15 residues. Germline V gene sequence: CDR1 LGHDT, CDR2 YNNKEL (reference sequence). CDR3 in DNA: TGTGCCAGCAGCCAAGCCGGGACAGGGAATCGCGAGCAGTACTTC. This gives the protein CASSQAGTGNREQYF.

This rearrangement joins TRBV15 to TRBJ2-3; 10 nucleotides agree with TRBD1. CDR1 and CDR2 from the germline V gene are LNHNV and YYDKDF (reference sequence). CDR3 size: 15 residues. The J segment lost 4 bases and the V segment lost 0 bases, leaving 1 base of the junction unmatched. The CDR3 reads CATSREGTGADTQYF. In DNA, the CDR3 is TGTGCCACCAGCAGAGAGGGGACAGGGGCAGATACGCAGTATTTT.

This chain connects TRBV28 to TRBJ1-6; the D gene is possibly TRBD1 (5 bases). The CDR3 has 13 residues. V was cut by 7 bases and J by 10 bases, with 14 bases left in between. CDR1 is MDHEN and CDR2 is SYDVKM in the germline V gene. The DNA for the CDR3 is TGTGCCAGCAAGGCCCGGGGACCGTCACCCCTCCACTTT. It specifies CASKARGPSPLHF.

The chain recombines TRBV30 with TRBJ2-1; 9 bases are shared with TRBD2. V lost 0 bases and J lost 10; bases outside the gene matches: 10. This CDR3 has 15 amino acids. Germline CDR1 GTSNPN, CDR2 SVGIG (reference sequence). The CDR3 sequence is CAWSVQVGLAGEQFF. As DNA, the CDR3 is TGTGCCTGGAGTGTACAGGTCGGGCTAGCGGGAGAGCAGTTCTTC.

This clonotype was counted once. The chain couples TRBV14 to TRBJ2-1; 7 bases map to TRBD2. In germline, CDR1 is SGHDN, CDR2 FVKESK. J lost 1 base, V lost 2 bases, and 5 bases had no gene match. This CDR3 contains 16 residues. The CDR3 DNA sequence: TGTGCCAGCAGCCAACTGTTTAGCGGGTCCTACAATGAGCAGTTCTTC. It yields the protein CASSQLFSGSYNEQFF.